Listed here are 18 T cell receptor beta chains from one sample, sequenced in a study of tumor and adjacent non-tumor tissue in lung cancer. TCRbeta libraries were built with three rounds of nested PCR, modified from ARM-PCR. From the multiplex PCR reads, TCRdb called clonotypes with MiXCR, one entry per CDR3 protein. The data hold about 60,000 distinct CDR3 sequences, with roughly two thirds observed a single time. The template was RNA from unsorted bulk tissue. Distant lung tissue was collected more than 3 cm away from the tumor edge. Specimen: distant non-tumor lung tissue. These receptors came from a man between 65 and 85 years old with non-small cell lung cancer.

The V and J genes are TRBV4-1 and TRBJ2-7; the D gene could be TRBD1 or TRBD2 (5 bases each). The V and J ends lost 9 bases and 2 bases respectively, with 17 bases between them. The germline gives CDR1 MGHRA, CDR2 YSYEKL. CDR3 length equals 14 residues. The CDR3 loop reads CASNQRDGAYEQYF. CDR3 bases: TGCGCCAGTAACCAAAGGGACGGAGCCTACGAGCAGTACTTC.

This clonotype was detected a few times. CDR3 protein: CASSLGGHSGANVLTF. The CDR3, as DNA: TGCGCCAGCAGCTTGGGGGGACATTCTGGGGCCAACGTCCTGACTTTC. This sequence joins TRBV5-1 and TRBJ2-6; D is perhaps TRBD1 (6 bases). Between the trimmed V and J ends, which lost 0 bases and 1 base, there was a span of 8 bases. There are 16 residues in the CDR3. Germline loops: CDR1 SGHRS, CDR2 YFSETQ.

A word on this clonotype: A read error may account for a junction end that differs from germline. This chain's CDR3 is CASTAAGGLYERYF. CDR3 nucleotide sequence: TGTGCCAGCACCGCGGCGGGGGGCTTGTACGAGCGGTACTTC. The chain employs TRBV5-8 and TRBJ2-7; 8 positions match TRBD2. CDR3 length equals 14 residues. The germline V gene encodes CDR1 SGHTS and CDR2 YDEGEE.

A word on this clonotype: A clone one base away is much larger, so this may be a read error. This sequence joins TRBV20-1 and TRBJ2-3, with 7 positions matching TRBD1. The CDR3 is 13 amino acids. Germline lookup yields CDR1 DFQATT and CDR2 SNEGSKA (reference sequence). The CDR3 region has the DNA TGCAGTGTTAGAGAACAGGGGACAGATACGCAGTATTTT. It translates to CSVREQGTDTQYF.

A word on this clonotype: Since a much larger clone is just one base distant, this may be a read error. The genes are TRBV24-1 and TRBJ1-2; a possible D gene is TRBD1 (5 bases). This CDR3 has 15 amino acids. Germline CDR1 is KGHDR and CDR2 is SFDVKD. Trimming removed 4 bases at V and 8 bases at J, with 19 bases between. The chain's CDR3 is CATSDSGGEYAGYTF. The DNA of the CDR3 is TGTGCCACCAGTGACTCCGGAGGGGAGTATGCGGGCTACACCTTC.

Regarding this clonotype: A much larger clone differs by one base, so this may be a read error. The CDR3 reads CASSLAGELSF. The CDR3 DNA reads as TGCGCCAGCAGTCTCGCCGGGGAGCTGTCTTTT. V and J are TRBV10-2 and TRBJ2-2; D is possibly TRBD2 (5 bases). The CDR3 runs to 11 residues. CDR1 and CDR2 from the germline V gene are WSHSY and SAAADI.

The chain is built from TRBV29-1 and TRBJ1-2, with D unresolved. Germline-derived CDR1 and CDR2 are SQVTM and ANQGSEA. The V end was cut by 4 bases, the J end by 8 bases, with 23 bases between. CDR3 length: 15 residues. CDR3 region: CSVGDLVRKSGGYTF. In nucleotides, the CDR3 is TGCAGCGTTGGAGATCTTGTAAGGAAATCGGGGGGCTACACCTTC.

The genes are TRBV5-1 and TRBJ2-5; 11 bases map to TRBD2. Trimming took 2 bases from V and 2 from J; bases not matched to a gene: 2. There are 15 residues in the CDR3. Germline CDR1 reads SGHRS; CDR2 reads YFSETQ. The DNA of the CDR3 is TGCGCCAGCAGCTTAGGGACTAGCGGACAAGAGACCCAGTACTTC. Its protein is CASSLGTSGQETQYF.

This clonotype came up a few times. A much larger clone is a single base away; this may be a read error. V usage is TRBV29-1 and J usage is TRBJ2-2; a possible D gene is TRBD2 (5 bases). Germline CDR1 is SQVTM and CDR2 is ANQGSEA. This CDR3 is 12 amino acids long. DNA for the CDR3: TGCAGCGGGTCGGCGAACACCGGGGAGCTGTTATTT. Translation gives CSGSANTGELLF.

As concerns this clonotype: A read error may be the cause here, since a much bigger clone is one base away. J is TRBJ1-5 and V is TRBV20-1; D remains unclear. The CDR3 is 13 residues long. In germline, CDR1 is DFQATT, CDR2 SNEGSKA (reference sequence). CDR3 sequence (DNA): TGCAGTGCTAGTCGGAGGAGCAATCAGCCCCGGCATTTT. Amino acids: CSASRRSNQPRHF.

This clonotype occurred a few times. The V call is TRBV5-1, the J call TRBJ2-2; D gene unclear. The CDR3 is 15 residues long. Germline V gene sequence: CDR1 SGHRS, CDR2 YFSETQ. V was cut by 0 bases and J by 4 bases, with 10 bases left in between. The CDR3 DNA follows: TGCGCCAGCAGCTTGGGGAAGACGTTCACCGGGGAGCTGTTTTTT. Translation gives CASSLGKTFTGELFF.

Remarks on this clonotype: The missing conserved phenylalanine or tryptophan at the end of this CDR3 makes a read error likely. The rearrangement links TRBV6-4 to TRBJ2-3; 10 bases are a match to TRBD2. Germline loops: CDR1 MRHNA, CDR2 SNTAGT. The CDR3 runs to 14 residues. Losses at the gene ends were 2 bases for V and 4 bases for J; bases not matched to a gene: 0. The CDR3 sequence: CASSDSGGADTQYL. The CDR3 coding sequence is TGTGCCAGCAGTGACAGCGGGGGGGCAGATACGCAGTATCTT.

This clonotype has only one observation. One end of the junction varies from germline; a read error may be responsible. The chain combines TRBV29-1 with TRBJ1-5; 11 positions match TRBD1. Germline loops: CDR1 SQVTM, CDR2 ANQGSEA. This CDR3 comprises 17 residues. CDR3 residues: CGVDIGTGGSSYQLQHF. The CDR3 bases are TGCGGCGTAGACATCGGGACAGGGGGTTCGAGCTATCAGCTCCAGCATTTT.

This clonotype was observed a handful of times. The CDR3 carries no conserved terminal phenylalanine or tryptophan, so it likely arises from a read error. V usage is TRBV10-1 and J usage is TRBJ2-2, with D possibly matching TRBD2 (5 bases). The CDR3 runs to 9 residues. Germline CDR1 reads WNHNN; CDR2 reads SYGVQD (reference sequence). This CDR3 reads CTGDGELFY. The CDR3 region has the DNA TGCACCGGGGACGGGGAGCTGTTTTAT.

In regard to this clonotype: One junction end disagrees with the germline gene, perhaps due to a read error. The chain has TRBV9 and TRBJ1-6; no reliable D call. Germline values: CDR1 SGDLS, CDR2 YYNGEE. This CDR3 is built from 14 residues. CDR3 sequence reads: CTSSVDGIDSPLHF. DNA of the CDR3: TGTACCAGCAGTGTTGACGGCATCGACTCACCCCTCCACTTT.

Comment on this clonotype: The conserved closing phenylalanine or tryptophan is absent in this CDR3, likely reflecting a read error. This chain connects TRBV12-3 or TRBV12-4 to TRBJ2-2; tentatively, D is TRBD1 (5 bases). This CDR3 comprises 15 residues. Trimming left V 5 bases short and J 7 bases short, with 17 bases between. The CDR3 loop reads CASSPQGGYIGELFI. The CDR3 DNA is TGTGCCAGCAGTCCTCAGGGTGGGTACATCGGGGAGCTGTTTATT.

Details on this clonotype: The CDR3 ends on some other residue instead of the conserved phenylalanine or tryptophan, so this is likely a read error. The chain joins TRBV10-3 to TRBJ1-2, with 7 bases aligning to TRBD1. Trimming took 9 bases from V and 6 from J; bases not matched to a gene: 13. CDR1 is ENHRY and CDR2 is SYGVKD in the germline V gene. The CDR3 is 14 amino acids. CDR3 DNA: TGTGCCATTAAGGGGACAGATCGGGACGATGGCTACACCCTC. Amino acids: CAIKGTDRDDGYTL.

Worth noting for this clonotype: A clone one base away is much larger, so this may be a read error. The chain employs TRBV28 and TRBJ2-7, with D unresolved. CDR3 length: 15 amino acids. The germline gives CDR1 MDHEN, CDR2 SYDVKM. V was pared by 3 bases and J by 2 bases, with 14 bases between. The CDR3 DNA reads TGTGCCAGCAGTTTTGGTAGTGGGCCTGCCTACGAGCAGTACTTC. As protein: CASSFGSGPAYEQYF.